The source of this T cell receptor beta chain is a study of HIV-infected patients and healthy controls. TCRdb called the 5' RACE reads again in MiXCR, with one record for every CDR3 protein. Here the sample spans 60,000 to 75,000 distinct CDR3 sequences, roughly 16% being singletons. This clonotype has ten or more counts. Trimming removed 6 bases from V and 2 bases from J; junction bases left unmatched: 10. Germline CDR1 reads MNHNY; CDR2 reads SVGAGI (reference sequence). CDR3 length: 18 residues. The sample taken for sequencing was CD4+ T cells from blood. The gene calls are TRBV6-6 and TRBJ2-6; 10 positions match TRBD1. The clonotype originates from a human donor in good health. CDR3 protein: CASSRTPGQGTGANVLTF. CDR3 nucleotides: TGTGCCAGCAGCCGCACGCCGGGACAGGGGACTGGGGCCAACGTCCTGACTTTC.